This is a list of T cell receptor beta chains from one sample in a study of CD8 T cells in Susac syndrome. TCRdb passed the immunoSEQ multiplex PCR reads through MiXCR, listing each CDR3 protein once. The sample has roughly 140,000 distinct CDR3 sequences, around 95% seen once. Material for sequencing was CD4+ T cells from PBMCs. These receptors were obtained from a human donor with Susac syndrome. Both conserved end residues are part of each CDR3. D genes are given only for firm matches. The listing skips clone size in some rows; elsewhere it reads once, few, many or a size class.

size: -
length: 11
J: TRBJ2-2
V: TRBV20-1
D: -
CDR3: CSARLAGELFF
DNA: TGCAGTGCTAGGCTTGCCGGGGAGCTGTTTTTT

size: -
length: 15
J: TRBJ2-3
V: TRBV3-1
D: -
CDR3: CASSQDPIGADTQYF
DNA: TGTGCCAGCAGCCAAGATCCAATAGGGGCAGATACGCAGTATTTT

size: -
length: 12
J: TRBJ2-7
V: TRBV14
D: -
CDR3: CASRKLGGEQYF
DNA: TGTGCCAGCAGAAAGCTGGGGGGCGAGCAGTACTTC

size: once
length: 13
J: TRBJ1-1
V: TRBV29-1
D: -
CDR3: CSRGRGINTEAFF
DNA: TGCAGCCGGGGACGAGGGATTAACACTGAAGCTTTCTTT

size: -
length: 13
J: TRBJ2-5
V: TRBV29-1
D: TRBD1
CDR3: CSAGLAQGISQYF
DNA: TGCAGCGCTGGGCTGGCACAGGGGATCTCCCAGTACTTC

size: -
length: 13
J: TRBJ2-3
V: TRBV20-1
D: -
CDR3: CSALRTSTDTQYF
DNA: TGCAGTGCCCTCCGGACTAGCACAGATACGCAGTATTTT

size: -
length: 13
J: TRBJ1-5
V: TRBV6-4
D: -
CDR3: CASSYEMGQPQHF
DNA: TGTGCCAGCAGTTACGAAATGGGGCAGCCCCAGCATTTT

size: -
length: 14
J: TRBJ1-2
V: TRBV12-3/TRBV12-4
D: -
CDR3: CATVPGHQNYGYTF
DNA: TGTGCCACAGTGCCGGGACACCAGAACTATGGCTACACCTTC

size: -
length: 13
J: TRBJ1-1
V: TRBV20-1
D: -
CDR3: CSAPTTGGTEAFF
DNA: TGCAGTGCTCCGACGACAGGTGGGACTGAAGCTTTCTTT

size: -
length: 14
J: TRBJ2-7
V: TRBV12-3/TRBV12-4
D: TRBD1
CDR3: CASSVGTGSYEQYF
DNA: TGTGCCAGCAGTGTCGGGACAGGGTCCTACGAGCAGTACTTC

size: -
length: 15
J: TRBJ2-4
V: TRBV25-1
D: TRBD1
CDR3: CASSEDRGSGNIQYF
DNA: TGTGCCAGCAGTGAGGACAGGGGTTCTGGAAACATTCAGTACTTC

size: -
length: 15
J: TRBJ1-5
V: TRBV20-1
D: TRBD1
CDR3: CSARDQGGGGQPQHF
DNA: TGCAGTGCTAGAGATCAAGGGGGCGGTGGTCAGCCCCAGCATTTT